This is a list of T cell receptor beta chains from one sample in a study of Ad26.COV2.S vaccination and SARS-CoV-2 variants. TCRdb's table, derived via immunoSEQ multiplex PCR, lists solely in-frame clones and lacks some. The repertoire holds 400,000 to 450,000 clones, with 80% to 95% as singletons. Sequencing used peripheral blood, obtained in a trial of Ad26.COV2.S vaccine versus placebo. These receptors all stem from a person aged 18 to 65 who received the Ad26.COV2.S COVID-19 vaccine or a placebo. Each CDR3 is given with its conserved first and last residue. The D gene is left open where the match is weak. Rows give clone size only sometimes, using once, few, many, or a class for an expanded clone.

TRBJ1-1,-,TRBV4-1,-,CASSQRTVNTEAFF,TGCGCCAGCAGCCAACGGACAGTGAACACTGAAGCTTTCTTT
TRBJ1-6,-,TRBV6-6,-,CASSYSTLDVNSPLHF,TGTGCCAGCAGTTACTCGACGTTGGACGTCAATTCACCCCTCCACTTT
TRBJ2-1,TRBD1,TRBV4-3,-,CASSRGTGTYNEQFF,TGCGCCAGCAGCCGCGGGACAGGGACCTACAATGAGCAGTTCTTC
TRBJ1-1,-,TRBV11-2,-,CASSPRRDATEAFF,TGTGCCAGCAGCCCCCGCAGGGACGCCACTGAAGCTTTCTTT
TRBJ2-4,TRBD2,TRBV4-1,once,CASSPGLAGLNIQYF,TGCGCCAGCAGCCCAGGACTAGCGGGCTTGAACATTCAGTACTTC
TRBJ2-5,-,TRBV7-2,-,CASSLQKPGIETQYF,TGTGCCAGCAGTTTACAGAAGCCAGGGATAGAGACCCAGTACTTC
TRBJ2-1,-,TRBV6-6,-,CASSYGVGIYNEQFF,TGTGCCAGCAGTTACGGGGTAGGGATCTACAATGAGCAGTTCTTC
TRBJ1-6,-,TRBV5-1,-,CASSFAFHSYNSPLHF,TGCGCCAGCAGCTTCGCCTTCCACTCCTATAATTCACCCCTCCACTTT
TRBJ1-5,-,TRBV16,-,CASSPTQRGVASNQPQHF,TGTGCCAGCAGCCCTACTCAGCGGGGGGTAGCTAGCAATCAGCCCCAGCATTTT
TRBJ1-2,-,TRBV5-4,few,CASSLRGSYTF,TGTGCCAGCAGCTTGAGGGGGAGCTACACCTTC
TRBJ2-3,-,TRBV2,once,CASSEARRGPGDTQYF,TGTGCCAGCAGTGAAGCGCGGCGGGGGCCGGGAGATACGCAGTATTTT
TRBJ1-1,-,TRBV27,-,CASSLGLNGNTEAFF,TGTGCCAGCAGTTTAGGTTTGAACGGGAACACTGAAGCTTTCTTT
TRBJ1-2,-,TRBV20-1,-,CSARRGHGYTF,TGCAGTGCTAGAAGGGGTCATGGCTACACCTTC
TRBJ1-2,TRBD1,TRBV14,-,CASSQDQRTGNGYTF,TGTGCCAGCAGCCAAGATCAGAGGACAGGGAATGGCTACACCTTC
TRBJ1-4,-,TRBV19,-,CASKNREFNEKLFF,TGTGCCAGTAAGAACAGGGAGTTTAATGAAAAACTGTTTTTT
TRBJ2-6,-,TRBV15,once,CATSRGQSGANVLTF,TGTGCCACCAGCAGGGGCCAATCTGGGGCCAACGTCCTGACTTTC
TRBJ2-1,TRBD1,TRBV15,once,CATSRHGDRGANEQFF,TGTGCCACCAGCAGACACGGGGACAGAGGGGCCAATGAGCAGTTCTTC
TRBJ2-5,-,TRBV25-1,-,CASSRRGTEQETQYF,TGTGCCAGCAGTAGACGGGGGACCGAACAAGAGACCCAGTACTTC
TRBJ1-4,-,TRBV4-1,-,CASSQGQFNEKLFF,TGCGCCAGCAGCCAAGGACAGTTTAATGAAAAACTGTTTTTT
TRBJ2-1,TRBD2,TRBV7-2,-,CASSTYSGGANNEQFF,TGTGCCAGCAGCACCTACAGCGGGGGGGCGAACAATGAGCAGTTCTTC
TRBJ2-3,-,TRBV19,-,CASSPVPTDTQYF,TGTGCCAGTAGCCCGGTTCCCACAGATACGCAGTATTTT
TRBJ2-1,TRBD2,TRBV10-2,-,CASSGTSGDYNEQFF,TGCGCCAGCAGTGGGACTAGCGGGGACTACAATGAGCAGTTCTTC
TRBJ2-7,-,TRBV15,once,CATSPSGDEQYF,TGTGCCACCAGCCCTTCTGGCGACGAGCAGTACTTC
TRBJ1-4,-,TRBV4-3,-,CASSQGAEGTNEKLFF,TGCGCCAGCAGCCAAGGGGCGGAGGGGACTAATGAAAAACTGTTTTTT
TRBJ1-1,TRBD1,TRBV15,-,CATSSPGGSAEAFF,TGTGCCACCAGCAGCCCAGGGGGTAGTGCTGAAGCTTTCTTT
TRBJ2-7,TRBD1,TRBV18,-,CASSGQGVGYEQYF,TGTGCCAGCTCCGGACAGGGAGTTGGCTACGAGCAGTACTTC
TRBJ1-2,TRBD1,TRBV6-2/TRBV6-3,-,CASSSGQGDGSYTF,TGTGCCAGCAGCAGCGGACAGGGCGACGGGAGCTACACCTTC
TRBJ1-5,-,TRBV6-1,-,CASSGEGGGWDQPQHF,TGTGCCAGCAGTGGGGAAGGAGGAGGGTGGGATCAGCCCCAGCATTTT